The sequence of this T cell receptor beta chain was determined in a study of TIL therapy for anti-PD-1-resistant metastatic lung cancer. The libraries were made with immunoSEQ v3. Clones were sequenced by immunoSEQ multiplex PCR, and TCRdb holds only the in-frame ones, with some missing. The sample records about 50,000 clones, around 64% being singletons. Sample time point: pre-treatment sample, taken before nivolumab and TIL therapy. Most excised metastases sampled were pleural nodules or supraclavicular lymph nodes. The junction had 8 bases not matched to a gene; V was cut back by 5 bases and J by 3 bases. The CDR3 totals 15 residues. CDR1 is SGHRS and CDR2 is YFSETQ in the germline V gene.

This receptor was taken from a person between 30 and 79 years old with non-small cell lung cancer. The chain carries TRBV5-1 and TRBJ2-3, with 8 bases lining up with TRBD2. The sample in question was tumor tissue, obtained at baseline. The CDR3 protein is CASSYIGGATDTQYF. The CDR3, as DNA: TGCGCCAGCAGTTACATCGGGGGGGCGACAGATACGCAGTATTTT.